This is a list of T cell receptor beta chains from one sample in a study of response to subunit inactivated influenza vaccine. TCRdb reprocessed the RT-PCR reads with MiXCR, giving one entry per CDR3 protein. The sample lists around 570,000 distinct CDR3 sequences; around 11% were seen once. These data were likewise used in another study, on T cells expressing NK-cell markers.

The sample in question was PBMCs from blood, obtained on the day of vaccination. These receptors originate from a man aged 50-60 years who received an inactivated influenza vaccine. Both conserved end residues are part of each CDR3. The D gene is left open where the match is weak. Some rows mark clone size as missing; the rest say once, few, many or name a class of expanded clone.

TRBV20-1	NA	TRBD2	TRBJ2-4	12	TGCAGTGCTAGCGTCGGGGGGAACATTCAGTACTTC	CSASVGGNIQYF
TRBV11-2	NA	TRBD1	TRBJ2-1	16	TGTGCCAGCAGCTTAGTCCCTCAGGGGGCTTATGATGAGCAGTTCTTC	CASSLVPQGAYDEQFF
TRBV7-2	NA	NA	TRBJ2-5	17	TGTGCCAGCAGCTTAGTATCAGGGTTCGAGGCTGAAGAGACCCAGTACTTC	CASSLVSGFEAEETQYF
TRBV4-3	NA	TRBD2	TRBJ2-1	16	TGCGCCAGCAGCCAAGATGATCGGGGAGGGCCGACTGAGCAGTTCTTC	CASSQDDRGGPTEQFF
TRBV11-2	NA	TRBD2	TRBJ2-1	18	TGTGCCAGCAGCTTAATTCCCAGCGGGAGGGCTGAAGACAATGAGCAGTTCTTC	CASSLIPSGRAEDNEQFF
TRBV4-2	few	TRBD2	TRBJ2-7	16	TGTGCCAGCAGCCAAGAGGTGGGACTAGCGGTCCACGAGCAGTACTTC	CASSQEVGLAVHEQYF
TRBV5-6	NA	TRBD1	TRBJ1-4	15	TGTGCCAGCAAGGGGACAGACGCAACTAATGAAAAACTGTTTTTT	CASKGTDATNEKLFF
TRBV6-5	few	NA	TRBJ2-1	13	TGTGCCAGCAGTTGGTCGACAGACAATGAGCAGTTCTTC	CASSWSTDNEQFF
TRBV18	NA	NA	TRBJ1-1	14	TGTGCCAGCTCACCACCGACAGCTGGCCCTGAAGCTTTCTTT	CASSPPTAGPEAFF
TRBV9	NA	NA	TRBJ2-1	12	TGTGCCAGCAGCGCAGATAAGAATGAGCAGTTCTTC	CASSADKNEQFF
TRBV24-1	NA	TRBD2	TRBJ2-1	16	TGTGCCACCAGTGACCTTACTAGCGGGAGGGCGAATGAGCAGTTCTTC	CATSDLTSGRANEQFF
TRBV27	NA	NA	TRBJ2-7	13	TGTGCCAGCACAAGAGGGAATCCCTACGAGCAGTACTTC	CASTRGNPYEQYF
TRBV4-3	NA	TRBD2	TRBJ2-3	18	TGCGCCAGCAGCCAAGAATCAAGAGCGGGGGGTTTTGTGAATACGCAGTATTTT	CASSQESRAGGFVNTQYF
TRBV12-3/TRBV12-4	NA	NA	TRBJ1-1	15	TGTGCCAGCAGTCCGCCGGTTAAGAGACTCACTGAAGCTTTCTTT	CASSPPVKRLTEAFF
TRBV20-1	NA	NA	TRBJ2-7	14	TGCAGTGCTAGAGATAGTAAGCAGGGGTACGAGCAGTACTTC	CSARDSKQGYEQYF
TRBV12-3/TRBV12-4	many	NA	TRBJ2-3	14	TGTGCCAGCCAGGGGTTTTCAGTCACAGATACGCAGTATTTT	CASQGFSVTDTQYF
TRBV12-3/TRBV12-4	few	NA	TRBJ2-1	15	TGTGCCAGCAGTTTAGAAGCTTTGTCCTACAATGAGCAGTTCTTC	CASSLEALSYNEQFF
TRBV5-1	NA	TRBD1	TRBJ1-1	15	TGCGCCAGCAGCTTAAGGGACAGGGTAGGGGCTGAAGCTTTCTTT	CASSLRDRVGAEAFF
TRBV20-1	NA	NA	TRBJ1-4	15	TGCAGTGCTAGCGCCGGGTCCGCAACTAATGAAAACCTGTTTTTT	CSASAGSATNENLFF
TRBV3-1	few	TRBD2	TRBJ2-5	14	TGTGCCAGCAGCCGACTAGCGGGAGTAGAGACCCAGTACTTC	CASSRLAGVETQYF
TRBV20-1	few	TRBD1	TRBJ2-1	14	TGCAGTGCACCCCGGACAGGGGGATACAATGAGCAGTTCTTC	CSAPRTGGYNEQFF
TRBV7-2	NA	TRBD1	TRBJ2-2	15	TGTGCCAGCAGCCCCTCCTCCAGGGGGTCCGGGGAGCTGTTTTTT	CASSPSSRGSGELFF
TRBV27	NA	TRBD1	TRBJ2-7	15	TGTGCCAGCAGTTTAACGGGACAGGGCTTTTACGAGCAGTACTTC	CASSLTGQGFYEQYF
TRBV29-1	many	NA	TRBJ2-1	16	TGCAGCGGCGTACTCGGGGCCCGAATCGACTACAATGAGCAGTTCTTC	CSGVLGARIDYNEQFF
TRBV11-2	NA	NA	TRBJ2-1	16	TGTGCCAGCAGCTTGGTAGCGTCAGTCTCCTACAATGAGCAGTTCTTC	CASSLVASVSYNEQFF
TRBV10-3	few	NA	TRBJ2-3	16	TGTGCCATCAGATCCGCGGCGTCCCTAGTCACAGATACGCAGTATTTT	CAIRSAASLVTDTQYF
TRBV7-2	few	NA	TRBJ2-3	16	TGTGCCAGCAGCTTAGCGTTGGTGGGCGTCACAGATACGCAGTATTTT	CASSLALVGVTDTQYF
TRBV7-2	NA	NA	TRBJ2-5	13	TGTGCCAGCAGATATCAAAATCAAGAGACCCAGTACTTC	CASRYQNQETQYF
TRBV27	NA	NA	TRBJ2-3	15	TGTGCCAGCAGCCCCTCTGGGGGAGTCACAGATACGCAGTATTTT	CASSPSGGVTDTQYF
TRBV6-2/TRBV6-3	NA	NA	TRBJ1-6	15	TGTGCCAGCGGCTGGTCAAGCTCCTATAATTCACCCCTCCACTTT	CASGWSSSYNSPLHF
TRBV24-1	NA	TRBD1	TRBJ2-1	16	TGTGCCACCAGTGACCGAGGACAGGGGATCTACAATGAGCAGTTCTTC	CATSDRGQGIYNEQFF
TRBV7-3	many	NA	TRBJ2-2	16	TGTGCCAGCAGCTCCCCCGGACTGAGAAACACCGGGGAGCTGTTTTTT	CASSSPGLRNTGELFF
TRBV6-2/TRBV6-3	many	NA	TRBJ2-1	14	TGTGCCAGCAGCATACGAGCGGTCGCCAATGAGCAGTTCTTC	CASSIRAVANEQFF
TRBV29-1	many	NA	TRBJ2-7	13	TGCAGCGTTAGCCCCGGGCTCTCGCACGAGCAGTACTTC	CSVSPGLSHEQYF
TRBV2	few	NA	TRBJ2-2	13	TGTGCCAGCAAACGAGTCCGGACCGGGGAGCTGTTTTTT	CASKRVRTGELFF
TRBV7-9	NA	TRBD1	TRBJ2-1	15	TGTGCCAGCAGCTTATTCGGGGACAGGGACAATGAGCAGTTCTTC	CASSLFGDRDNEQFF
TRBV20-1	NA	NA	TRBJ1-4	13	TGCAGTGCTAGAGATAGGTACGGAGGCAAACTGTTTTTT	CSARDRYGGKLFF
TRBV12-3/TRBV12-4	many	NA	TRBJ2-3	14	TGTGCCAGCAGTTTGAGGCTCCTCACAGATACGCAGTATTTT	CASSLRLLTDTQYF
TRBV28	few	TRBD2	TRBJ2-1	16	TGTGCCAGCAGCCCTAGCGGAACCCCCTCCTACAATGAGCAGTTCTTC	CASSPSGTPSYNEQFF
TRBV12-3/TRBV12-4	few	NA	TRBJ1-2	14	TGTGCCAGCGATTACCCTGGGGGGGCGGATGGCTACACCTTC	CASDYPGGADGYTF
TRBV2	few	NA	TRBJ2-3	13	TGTGCCAGCAGTGACAGGGATGGAGATACGCAGTATTTT	CASSDRDGDTQYF
TRBV12-3/TRBV12-4	many	NA	TRBJ2-1	14	TGTGCCAGCAGTCCCGGCCTAGCGCCTAATGAGCAGTTCTTC	CASSPGLAPNEQFF
TRBV28	few	NA	TRBJ1-5	15	TGTGCCAGCAGGAGCTCAGGATGGAGCAATCAGCCCCAGCATTTT	CASRSSGWSNQPQHF
TRBV24-1	few	TRBD1	TRBJ1-2	16	TGTGCCACCAGTGACCATCAGGTGACAGGGCTAAGAGGCTACACCTTC	CATSDHQVTGLRGYTF
TRBV7-3	once	TRBD2	TRBJ2-3	15	TGTGCCAGCAGCAGGGGACTAGCGGCCCAAGATACGCAGTATTTT	CASSRGLAAQDTQYF
TRBV6-2/TRBV6-3	NA	TRBD1	TRBJ1-2	15	TGTGCCAGCAGTAACCGGGACAGGACTAACTATGGCTACACCTTC	CASSNRDRTNYGYTF
TRBV10-3	few	TRBD2	TRBJ2-2	15	TGTGCCACCGGAACTACTAGCGGGGAGTCCGGGGAGCTGTTTTTT	CATGTTSGESGELFF